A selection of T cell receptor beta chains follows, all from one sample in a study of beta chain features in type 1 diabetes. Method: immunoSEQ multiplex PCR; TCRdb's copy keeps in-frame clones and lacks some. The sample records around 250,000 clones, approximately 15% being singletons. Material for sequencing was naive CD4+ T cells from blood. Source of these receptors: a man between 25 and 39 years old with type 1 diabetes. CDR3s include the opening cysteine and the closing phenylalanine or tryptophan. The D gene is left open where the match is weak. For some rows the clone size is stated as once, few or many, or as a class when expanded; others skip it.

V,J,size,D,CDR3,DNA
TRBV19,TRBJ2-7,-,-,CASSDKYEQYF,TGTGCCAGTAGTGACAAGTACGAGCAGTACTTC
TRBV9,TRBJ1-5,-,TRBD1,CASSVGGGSQPQHF,TGTGCCAGCAGCGTAGGAGGGGGCAGTCAGCCCCAGCATTTT
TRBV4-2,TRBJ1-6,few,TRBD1,CASSLGTARNSPLHF,TGTGCCAGCAGCCTGGGGACAGCCCGAAATTCACCCCTCCACTTT
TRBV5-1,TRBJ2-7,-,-,CASSRGLTSSYEQYF,TGCGCCAGCAGCCGTGGACTTACCAGCTCCTACGAGCAGTACTTC
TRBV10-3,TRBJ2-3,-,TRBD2,CAISDMGGSTDTQYF,TGTGCCATCAGTGATATGGGGGGGAGCACAGATACGCAGTATTTT
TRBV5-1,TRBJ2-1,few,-,CASSLGVGYNEQFF,TGCGCCAGCAGCTTGGGAGTTGGCTACAATGAGCAGTTCTTC
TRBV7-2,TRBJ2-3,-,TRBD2,CASSSLADTQYF,TGTGCCAGCAGCTCACTAGCGGATACGCAGTATTTT
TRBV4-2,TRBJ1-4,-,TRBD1,CASSQEYDRANEKLFF,TGTGCCAGCAGCCAAGAGTACGACAGGGCTAATGAAAAACTGTTTTTT
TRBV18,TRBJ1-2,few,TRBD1,CASSPPGGDGYTF,TGTGCCAGCTCACCCCCAGGGGGCGATGGCTACACCTTC
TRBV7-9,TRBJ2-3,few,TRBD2,CASSPGSGSADTQYF,TGTGCCAGCAGCCCCGGTAGCGGGAGTGCAGATACGCAGTATTTT
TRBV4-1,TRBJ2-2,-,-,CASSRGSTTITGELFF,TGCGCCAGCAGCCGAGGATCGACTACAATCACCGGGGAGCTGTTTTTT
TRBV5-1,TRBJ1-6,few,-,CASSRERGGTPLHF,TGCGCCAGCAGCCGGGAAAGGGGAGGGACACCCCTCCACTTT
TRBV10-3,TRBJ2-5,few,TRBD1,CAISRQGADETQYF,TGTGCCATCAGTAGACAGGGTGCTGATGAGACCCAGTACTTC
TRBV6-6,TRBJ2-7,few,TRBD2,CASSYGVAGRTYEQYF,TGTGCCAGCAGTTACGGGGTAGCGGGTAGAACCTACGAGCAGTACTTC
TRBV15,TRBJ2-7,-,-,CATSRPRASSYEQYF,TGTGCCACCAGCAGGCCCAGGGCTAGCTCCTACGAGCAGTACTTC
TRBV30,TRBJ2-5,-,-,CASTGKMRETQYF,TGTGCCTCGACAGGAAAGATGCGGGAGACCCAGTACTTC
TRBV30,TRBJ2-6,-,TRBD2,CASGGSGANVLTF,TGTGCCTCGGGGGGCTCTGGGGCCAACGTCCTGACTTTC
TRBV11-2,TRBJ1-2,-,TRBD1,CASSSTGTGNYGYTF,TGTGCCAGCAGCTCGACCGGGACAGGGAACTATGGCTACACCTTC
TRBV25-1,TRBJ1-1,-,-,CASSESRVPEAFF,TGTGCCAGCAGTGAATCTCGGGTCCCTGAAGCTTTCTTT
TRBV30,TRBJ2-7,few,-,CAANTGFKSYEQYF,TGTGCCGCCAATACAGGGTTTAAGTCCTACGAGCAGTACTTC
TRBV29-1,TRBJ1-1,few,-,CSWKREGNTEAFF,TGCAGCTGGAAGAGGGAGGGGAACACTGAAGCTTTCTTT
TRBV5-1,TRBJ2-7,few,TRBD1,CASSKSGQNYEQYF,TGCGCCAGCAGCAAGTCGGGACAGAACTACGAGCAGTACTTC
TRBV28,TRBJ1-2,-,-,CASSLGARTDLAGYTF,TGTGCCAGCAGCCTGGGGGCCAGGACAGACCTCGCGGGCTACACCTTC
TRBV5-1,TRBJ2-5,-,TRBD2,CASSPSGRRETQYF,TGCGCCAGCAGTCCTAGCGGGAGGAGGGAGACCCAGTACTTC
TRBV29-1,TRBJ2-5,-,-,CSVVEAEPETQYF,TGCAGCGTTGTGGAAGCGGAACCGGAGACCCAGTACTTC
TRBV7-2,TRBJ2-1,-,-,CASSFDRHNEQFF,TGTGCCAGCAGCTTCGACAGACACAATGAGCAGTTCTTC
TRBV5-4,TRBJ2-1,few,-,CASSLREDEQFF,TGTGCCAGCAGCTTGCGAGAGGATGAGCAGTTCTTC
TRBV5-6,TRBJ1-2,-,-,CASSLVANYGYTF,TGTGCCAGCAGCTTGGTCGCTAACTATGGCTACACCTTC
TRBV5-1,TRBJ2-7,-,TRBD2,CASSTGTSLLEQYF,TGCGCCAGCAGCACCGGGACTAGCCTCCTCGAGCAGTACTTC
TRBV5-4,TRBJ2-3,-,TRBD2,CASSFPSGRSTDTQYF,TGTGCCAGCAGCTTCCCTAGCGGTAGAAGCACAGATACGCAGTATTTT
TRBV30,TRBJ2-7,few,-,CAWSVQGLLLHSSYEQYF,TGTGCCTGGAGTGTACAAGGACTACTCCTACATTCCTCCTACGAGCAGTACTTC
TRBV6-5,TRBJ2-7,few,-,CASGSSYEQYF,TGTGCCAGCGGTAGCTCCTACGAGCAGTACTTC
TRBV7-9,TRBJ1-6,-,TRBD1,CASSWTGSNSPLHF,TGTGCCAGCAGCTGGACAGGGAGTAATTCACCCCTCCACTTT
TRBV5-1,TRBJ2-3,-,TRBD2,CASSLLTSGRTDTQYF,TGCGCCAGCAGCTTGCTTACTAGCGGACGCACAGATACGCAGTATTTT
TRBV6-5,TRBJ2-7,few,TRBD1,CASSRDRAYEQYF,TGTGCCAGCAGTCGGGACAGGGCCTACGAGCAGTACTTC
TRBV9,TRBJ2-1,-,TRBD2,CASSETGTSGLLEQFF,TGTGCCAGCAGCGAAACCGGGACTAGCGGCCTACTAGAGCAGTTCTTC
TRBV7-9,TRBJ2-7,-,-,CASSLEGTREQYF,TGTGCCAGCAGCTTAGAGGGGACAAGAGAGCAGTACTTC
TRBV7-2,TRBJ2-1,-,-,CASSLSVNEQFF,TGTGCCAGCAGCCTGTCAGTGAATGAGCAGTTCTTC
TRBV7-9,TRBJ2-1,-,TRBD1,CASSLALAGGFNEQFF,TGTGCCAGCAGCTTAGCGCTGGCAGGGGGCTTCAATGAGCAGTTCTTC
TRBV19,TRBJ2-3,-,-,CASSIDASASISTDTQYF,TGTGCCAGTAGTATAGATGCTTCGGCTAGTATATCCACAGATACGCAGTATTTT
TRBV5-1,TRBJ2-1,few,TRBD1,CASSLEGQPYNEQFF,TGCGCCAGCAGCTTGGAGGGACAGCCCTACAATGAGCAGTTCTTC
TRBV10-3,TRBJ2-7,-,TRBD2,CAISEIAGSSYEQYF,TGTGCCATCAGTGAGATAGCGGGAAGCTCCTACGAGCAGTACTTC
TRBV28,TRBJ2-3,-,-,CASSAPGLSTDTQYF,TGTGCCAGCTCAGCGCCGGGTTTAAGCACAGATACGCAGTATTTT
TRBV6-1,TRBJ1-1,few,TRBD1,CASSGSQGATNTEAFF,TGTGCCAGCAGTGGGTCCCAGGGGGCTACGAACACTGAAGCTTTCTTT
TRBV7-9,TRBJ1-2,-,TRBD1,CASTFTGGTLGYGYTF,TGTGCCAGCACCTTCACAGGGGGCACGCTGGGCTATGGCTACACCTTC
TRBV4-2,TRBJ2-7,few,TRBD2,CASSQAGTSSYEQYF,TGTGCCAGCAGCCAGGCCGGGACTAGCTCCTACGAGCAGTACTTC